A selection of T cell receptor beta chains follows, all from one sample in a study of regulatory T cells in long-lasting Graves disease. One entry per CDR3 protein, called by TCRdb with MiXCR from the multiplex PCR reads. Here the sample spans 400,000 to 500,000 distinct CDR3 sequences, approximately 23% being singletons. Sequences were derived from peripheral blood mononuclear cells (PBMCs), sampled when the disease was refractory, from a patient treated with antithyroid drugs. The receptors were sampled from a female donor with Graves disease. Both conserved end residues are part of each CDR3. A D gene is named only where the DNA matches it firmly. Clone size is not always given. Where it is, it says once, few, many or a class for expanded clones.

j_gene	d_gene	v_gene	abundance	CDR3aa	CDR3nt
TRBJ2-1	-	TRBV3-1	-	CASSQAGTLGNEQFF	TGTGCCAGCAGCCAAGCCGGGACTTTGGGGAATGAGCAGTTCTTC
TRBJ2-2	-	TRBV29-1	few	CSVGTGTGELFF	TGCAGCGTTGGTACAGGGACCGGGGAGCTGTTTTTT
TRBJ1-5	-	TRBV25-1	-	CASSEAQGNQPQHF	TGTGCCAGCAGTGAGGCCCAGGGGAACCAGCCCCAGCATTTT
TRBJ2-1	TRBD1	TRBV6-1	-	CASRTLQGATYEQFF	TGTGCCAGCAGAACCTTACAGGGGGCCACCTACGAGCAGTTCTTC
TRBJ2-7	TRBD2	TRBV10-3	few	CAISSSSGGADEQYF	TGTGCCATCAGTTCCTCTAGCGGGGGGGCCGACGAGCAGTACTTC
TRBJ1-5	TRBD1	TRBV7-2	-	CASSTKTGINQPQHF	TGTGCCAGCAGCACCAAGACAGGGATCAATCAGCCCCAGCATTTT
TRBJ2-4	-	TRBV7-2	-	CASSYYRAPPHLLAKNIQYF	TGTGCCAGCAGCTACTACAGGGCCCCTCCGCACCTGCTAGCCAAAAACATTCAGTACTTC
TRBJ2-7	-	TRBV19	-	CASRKGSRDEQYF	TGTGCCAGTAGAAAGGGTTCCAGGGACGAGCAGTACTTC
TRBJ1-1	-	TRBV20-1	-	CSASRPSQPYNTEAFF	TGCAGTGCTAGCCGGCCCTCCCAACCATACAACACTGAAGCTTTCTTT
TRBJ1-2	-	TRBV2	-	CASRQVVYEQYFGPGDGYTF	-
TRBJ1-2	-	TRBV28	many	CATRKVFGDYGYTF	TGTGCCACGCGGAAGGTTTTTGGGGACTATGGCTACACCTTC
TRBJ1-5	-	TRBV19	-	CASSLQGSASNQPQHF	TGTGCCAGTAGCCTACAGGGATCGGCGAGCAATCAGCCCCAGCATTTT
TRBJ2-2	TRBD1	TRBV7-2	few	CASSLRTGRTGELFF	TGTGCCAGCAGTCTACGGACAGGGAGAACCGGGGAGCTGTTTTTT
TRBJ2-7	TRBD1	TRBV5-5	-	CASSFPYRGGGEQYF	TGTGCCAGCAGCTTTCCCTACAGGGGCGGAGGCGAGCAGTACTTC
TRBJ2-5	TRBD2	TRBV20-1	-	CSARDWGGEETQYF	TGCAGTGCTAGAGATTGGGGGGGAGAGGAGACCCAGTACTTC
TRBJ2-5	TRBD2	TRBV20-1	-	CSASRTSAPGETQYF	TGCAGTGCTTCCCGGACTAGCGCCCCCGGGGAGACCCAGTACTTC
TRBJ2-7	-	TRBV15	many	CATSRDRTSYEQYF	TGTGCCACCAGCAGAGATCGGACCTCGTACGAGCAGTACTTC
TRBJ1-2	-	TRBV6-5	many	CASSYLASNYGYTF	TGTGCCAGCAGTTACCTTGCCAGTAACTATGGCTACACCTTC
TRBJ1-3	-	TRBV6-2/TRBV6-3	-	CASSYSVVSGNTIYF	TGTGCCAGCAGTTACTCGGTGGTCTCTGGAAACACCATATATTTT
TRBJ1-1	-	TRBV25-1	few	CASTRRGGIEAFF	TGTGCCAGCACCCGAAGGGGCGGGATTGAAGCTTTCTTT
TRBJ2-7	-	TRBV14	-	CASSQDYGFAYEQYF	TGTGCCAGCAGCCAAGATTACGGGTTTGCCTACGAGCAGTACTTC
TRBJ2-5	-	TRBV3-2	-	CASSQDLVQGGQQETQYF	TGTGCCAGCAGCCAAGATCTTGTCCAGGGAGGACAACAAGAGACCCAGTACTTC
TRBJ2-5	TRBD2	TRBV20-1	few	CSATSGRETQYF	TGCAGTGCAACTAGCGGGAGGGAGACCCAGTACTTC
TRBJ2-2	-	TRBV5-1	few	CASSKDLAGGELFF	TGCGCCAGCAGTAAAGACCTGGCGGGCGGGGAGCTGTTTTTT
TRBJ1-1	TRBD1	TRBV9	few	CASSAATGGLTTEAFF	TGTGCCAGCAGCGCGGCGACAGGGGGCTTAACCACTGAAGCTTTCTTT